These 24 T cell receptor beta chains originate from one sample sequenced in a study of chemoradiotherapy in HPV16-positive cancers. This table comes from immunoSEQ multiplex PCR, and its TCRdb copy is limited to in-frame clones, with some not included. The sample yields tens of thousands of clones, 84% seen once. The starting material was blood, obtained from a patient who underwent chemoradiotherapy. The source is a human donor with HPV-associated anogenital cancer.

This chain joins TRBV7-6 and TRBJ2-2; D is uncertain. Trimming pared 2 bases from V and 0 bases from J, leaving 7 bases between. The germline gives CDR1 SGHVS, CDR2 FNYEAQ. The CDR3 runs 15 residues. CDR3 region: CASSLNRPNTGELFF. CDR3 sequence (DNA): TGTGCCAGCAGCTTAAATAGGCCGAACACCGGGGAGCTGTTTTTT.

This sequence joins TRBV7-2 and TRBJ2-2; TRBD1 aligns across 7 bases. Germline CDR1 is SGHTA and CDR2 is FQGNSA. There are 15 residues in the CDR3. Trimming at V came to 5 bases and at J to 4 bases, leaving 7 bases not matched to a gene. The CDR3 bases are TGTGCCAGCAGCGTGGGACAGAAAATCACCGGGGAGCTGTTTTTT. This encodes CASSVGQKITGELFF.

The chain links TRBV4-1 to TRBJ1-1; maybe TRBD1 (5 bases). The germline V and J ends were trimmed by 1 base and 2 bases, with 8 bases remaining between them. The CDR3 is 14 amino acids. Germline V gene data show CDR1 as MGHRA and CDR2 as YSYEKL. The CDR3 DNA sequence: TGCGCCAGCAGCCAAGGACAGTTAAACACTGAAGCTTTCTTT. Its protein product is CASSQGQLNTEAFF.

The rearrangement uses TRBV6-5 and TRBJ1-5; D gene unclear. Germline loops: CDR1 MNHEY, CDR2 SVGAGI. V was pared by 2 bases and J by 9 bases, with 14 bases between. This CDR3 region has 14 residues. CDR3 in DNA: TGTGCCAGCAGTTACGTGGCGGACCAAGGGCCCCAGCATTTT. Residues: CASSYVADQGPQHF.

This clone has just a few counts. V usage is TRBV5-1 and J usage is TRBJ1-5; D not certain. Germline loops: CDR1 SGHRS, CDR2 YFSETQ. The CDR3 sequence is 14 residues long. V was pared by 2 bases and J by 3 bases, with 9 bases between. The CDR3 coding sequence is TGCGCCAGCAGCTTAGAGGGTAACAATCAGCCCCAGCATTTT. It yields the protein CASSLEGNNQPQHF.

This clone was detected a few times. The chain employs TRBV6-5 and TRBJ1-6, with TRBD1 matching over 8 bases. V gave up 0 bases and J gave up 7 bases; unmatched junction bases: 2. The CDR3 is 15 amino acids. The germline V gene has CDR1 MNHEY and CDR2 SVGAGI. The CDR3 DNA is TGTGCCAGCAGTTACTCGGGACAGGCCAATTCACCCCTCCACTTT. It translates to CASSYSGQANSPLHF.

This clone was seen just once. The chain combines TRBV19 with TRBJ1-2, with unresolved D. Germline V gene data show CDR1 as LNHDA and CDR2 as SQIVND (reference sequence). The CDR3 covers 14 residues. V shed 7 bases and J shed 3 bases, with 15 bases lying between them. The CDR3 loop reads CASTQRDSYYGYTF. The DNA for the CDR3 is TGTGCCAGTACTCAGAGGGATTCCTACTATGGCTACACCTTC.

The rearrangement uses TRBV6-6 and TRBJ1-2, with 10 bases fitting TRBD1. The CDR3 is made up of 14 amino acids. In germline, CDR1 is MNHNY, CDR2 SVGAGI (reference sequence). The ends lost 3 bases at V and 9 bases at J; junction bases unmatched: 7. The CDR3 DNA sequence: TGTGCCAGCAGTTATGGGACAGGGGACTCGCGCTACACCTTC. Amino acids: CASSYGTGDSRYTF.

The rearrangement joins TRBV29-1 to TRBJ2-5, with D perhaps TRBD2 (5 bases). Germline V gives CDR1 SQVTM, CDR2 ANQGSEA. V dropped 3 bases and J dropped 1 base, with 15 bases sitting between them. The CDR3 is 15 residues long. This CDR3 reads CSVEDSTGSQETQYF. The DNA for the CDR3 is TGCAGCGTTGAGGATTCAACGGGGTCCCAAGAGACCCAGTACTTC.

This clone was seen more than once but under ten times. V gene TRBV7-6 combines with J gene TRBJ1-1; possible D gene TRBD1, 5 bases. Germline V gives CDR1 SGHVS, CDR2 FNYEAQ. Trimming cost V 1 base and J 7 bases, with 16 bases left between them. CDR3 length: 15 amino acids. CDR3 in DNA: TGTGCCAGCAGCTTAGGGGGCAACAGGCGAAGTGAAGCTTTCTTT. It yields the protein CASSLGGNRRSEAFF.

The chain joins TRBV7-8 to TRBJ1-2; a possible D gene is TRBD1 (6 bases). The CDR3 is 13 residues long. The V end lost 4 bases, the J end lost 5 bases, and 11 bases lay between the germline ends. Germline V gene data show CDR1 as SGHVS and CDR2 as FQNEAQ. CDR3 protein: CASSSDSLYGYTF. The CDR3 nucleotides are TGTGCCAGCAGCTCGGACAGCCTATATGGCTACACCTTC.

The chain couples TRBV6-1 to TRBJ2-1; TRBD2 matches 9 bases. J gave up 9 bases and V 0 bases, and 12 bases lay outside the gene matches. Germline assignment: CDR1 MNHNS and CDR2 SASEGT. This CDR3 has 17 amino acids. Here the CDR3 reads CASSEALARGGQIEQFF. The CDR3, as DNA: TGTGCCAGCAGTGAAGCGCTGGCGCGGGGGGGCCAGATTGAGCAGTTCTTC.

The chain joins TRBV6-5 to TRBJ1-2, with a weak D call TRBD1 (6 bases). Germline V gene data show CDR1 as MNHEY and CDR2 as SVGAGI. The CDR3 is made up of 13 amino acids. The V end lost 4 bases, the J end lost 7 bases, and 13 bases lay between the germline ends. In DNA, the CDR3 is TGTGCCAGCAGTTCGGGGGGGCTTGGTGGCTACACCTTC. Its translation: CASSSGGLGGYTF.

V is TRBV27 and J is TRBJ1-1; D unclear. V dropped 1 base and J dropped 3 bases, with 9 bases sitting between them. In germline, CDR1 is MNHEY, CDR2 SMNVEV (reference sequence). The CDR3 runs to 14 residues. Here the CDR3 DNA reads TGTGCCAGCAGTTTATTAGACCGCCACACTGAAGCTTTCTTT. It specifies CASSLLDRHTEAFF.

CDR3 in amino acids: CASTKGEGLTGELFF. CDR3 DNA sequence: TGTGCCAGCACCAAAGGGGAAGGGCTGACCGGGGAGCTGTTTTTT. The chain employs TRBV9 and TRBJ2-2; possible D gene TRBD1, 5 bases. The germline V and J ends were trimmed by 6 bases and 5 bases, with 17 bases remaining between them. The CDR3 has 15 residues. The germline V gene encodes CDR1 SGDLS and CDR2 YYNGEE.

The CDR3 bases are TGTGCCAGCAGCGCGGGATTGGGGGACAACAACTACGAGCAGTACTTC. Protein sequence: CASSAGLGDNNYEQYF. The chain carries TRBV9 and TRBJ2-7; weak D call: TRBD1 (6 bases). Germline CDR1 SGDLS, CDR2 YYNGEE. The CDR3 is 16 amino acids. V was clipped by 3 bases and J by 3 bases, with 19 bases between them.

This clone was counted only a few times. The chain carries TRBV2 and TRBJ1-6, with D possibly being TRBD1 (5 bases). Germline lookup yields CDR1 SNHLY and CDR2 FYNNEI. The CDR3 is made up of 17 amino acids. The V and J ends lost 5 bases and 1 base respectively, with 15 bases between them. The CDR3 DNA sequence: TGTGCCAGCAGTCCGTGGGGCGCGAATTCCTATAATTCACCCCTCCACTTT. This codes for CASSPWGANSYNSPLHF. The variable domain in full, completed from reference TRBV2 and TRBJ1-6, reads EPEVTQTPSHQVTQMGQEVILRCVPISNHLYFYWYRQILGQKVEFLVSFYNNEISEKSEIFDDQFSVERPDGSNFTLKIRSTKLEDSAMYFCASSPWGANSYNSPLHFGNGTRLTVT.

In this sample, this clone turned up a few times. This chain joins TRBV2 and TRBJ1-1; D not certain. Trimming removed 2 bases from V and 4 bases from J, with 11 bases in between. Germline-derived CDR1 and CDR2 are SNHLY and FYNNEI. The CDR3 is made up of 14 amino acids. CDR3 protein: CASSEIGVGTEAFF. In DNA form, the CDR3 reads TGTGCCAGCAGTGAAATTGGGGTGGGCACTGAAGCTTTCTTT.

The J gene is TRBJ1-6, the V gene TRBV19, with no clear D. V lost 1 base and J 7 bases, leaving 5 bases between the germline ends. The germline CDR1 and CDR2 sequences are LNHDA and SQIVND (reference sequence). The CDR3 extends over 13 amino acids. The CDR3 bases are TGTGCCAGTAGTATAGGCAAGAATTCACCCCTCCACTTT. As protein: CASSIGKNSPLHF.

This chain connects TRBV7-8 to TRBJ2-2, with D hard to call. The ends were cut back, 3 bases at V and 5 bases at J, with 4 bases in the middle. The CDR3 runs to 12 residues. The V gene's germline CDR1 is SGHVS and CDR2 FQNEAQ. The CDR3 DNA sequence: TGTGCCAGCAGCTTTCCTACCGGGGAGCTGTTTTTT. Its translation is CASSFPTGELFF.

This chain uses TRBV5-1 with TRBJ1-5; D is perhaps TRBD1 (6 bases). V was trimmed by 0 bases and J by 3 bases, leaving 10 bases between them. Germline loops: CDR1 SGHRS, CDR2 YFSETQ. The CDR3 spans 15 residues. Written as DNA, the CDR3 is TGCGCCAGCAGCTTGGCTGGGGGCGACAATCAGCCCCAGCATTTT. It yields the protein CASSLAGGDNQPQHF.

The count of this clone is one. The chain employs TRBV6-5 and TRBJ2-3; D possibly matches TRBD1 or TRBD2 (6 bases each). Germline lookup yields CDR1 MNHEY and CDR2 SVGAGI. CDR3 length equals 13 residues. Trimming removed 5 bases from V and 5 bases from J, with 11 bases in between. The CDR3 DNA sequence: TGTGCCAGCAGTAAGGAGGGGGTAGATACGCAGTATTTT. Translated, it gives CASSKEGVDTQYF.

The J gene is TRBJ2-3, the V gene TRBV7-2; D is uncertain. Between the trimmed V and J ends, which lost 5 bases and 2 bases, there was a span of 11 bases. The germline V gene encodes CDR1 SGHTA and CDR2 FQGNSA. This CDR3 is 14 amino acids long. CDR3 amino acids: CASSRRLHTDTQYF. CDR3 DNA: TGTGCCAGCAGCCGACGTCTGCACACAGATACGCAGTATTTT.

The count of this clone is one. The chain couples TRBV29-1 to TRBJ1-1, with 11 positions matching TRBD1. This CDR3 has 13 amino acids. From germline, CDR1 is SQVTM and CDR2 ANQGSEA. J was trimmed by 6 bases and V by 3 bases; bases with no gene match: 3. CDR3 sequence (DNA): TGCAGCGTTGATCCGGGACAGGGGGCTGAAGCTTTCTTT. Encoded protein: CSVDPGQGAEAFF. The full variable domain, its missing parts supplied by reference TRBV29-1 and TRBJ1-1, is SAVISQKPSRDICQRGTSLTIQCQVDSQVTMMFWYRQQPGQSLTLIATANQGSEATYESGFVIDKFPISRPNLTFSTLTVSNMSPEDSSIYLCSVDPGQGAEAFFGQGTRLTVV.